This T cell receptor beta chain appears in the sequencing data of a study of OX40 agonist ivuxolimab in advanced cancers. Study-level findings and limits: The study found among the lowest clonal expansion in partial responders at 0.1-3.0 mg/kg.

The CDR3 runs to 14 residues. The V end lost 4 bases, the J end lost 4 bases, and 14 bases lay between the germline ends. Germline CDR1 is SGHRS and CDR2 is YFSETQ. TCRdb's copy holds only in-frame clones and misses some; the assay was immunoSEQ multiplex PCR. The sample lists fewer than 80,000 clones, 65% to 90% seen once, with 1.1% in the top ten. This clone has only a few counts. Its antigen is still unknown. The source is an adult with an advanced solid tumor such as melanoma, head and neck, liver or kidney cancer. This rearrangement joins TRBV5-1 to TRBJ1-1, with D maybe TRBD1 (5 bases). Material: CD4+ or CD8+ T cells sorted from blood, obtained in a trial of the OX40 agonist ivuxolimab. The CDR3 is CASSEGTLGTEAFF. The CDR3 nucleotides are TGCGCCAGCAGCGAAGGGACGTTGGGCACTGAAGCTTTCTTT.